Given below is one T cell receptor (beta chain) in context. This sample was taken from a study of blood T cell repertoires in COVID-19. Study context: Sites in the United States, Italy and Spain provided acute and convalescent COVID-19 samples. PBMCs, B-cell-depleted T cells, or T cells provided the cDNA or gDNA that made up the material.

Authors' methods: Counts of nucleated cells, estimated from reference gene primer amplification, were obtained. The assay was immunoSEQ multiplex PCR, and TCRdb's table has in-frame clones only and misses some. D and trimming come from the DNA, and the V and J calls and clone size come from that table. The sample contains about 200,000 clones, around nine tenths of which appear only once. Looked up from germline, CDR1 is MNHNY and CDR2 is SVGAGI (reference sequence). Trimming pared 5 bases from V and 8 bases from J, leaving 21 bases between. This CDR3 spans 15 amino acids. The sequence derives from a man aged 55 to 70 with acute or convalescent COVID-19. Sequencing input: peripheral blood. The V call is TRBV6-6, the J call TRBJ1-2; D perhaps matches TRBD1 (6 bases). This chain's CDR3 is CASSQNPTGNGGYTF. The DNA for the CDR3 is TGTGCCAGCAGTCAAAATCCTACAGGGAACGGGGGCTACACCTTC.